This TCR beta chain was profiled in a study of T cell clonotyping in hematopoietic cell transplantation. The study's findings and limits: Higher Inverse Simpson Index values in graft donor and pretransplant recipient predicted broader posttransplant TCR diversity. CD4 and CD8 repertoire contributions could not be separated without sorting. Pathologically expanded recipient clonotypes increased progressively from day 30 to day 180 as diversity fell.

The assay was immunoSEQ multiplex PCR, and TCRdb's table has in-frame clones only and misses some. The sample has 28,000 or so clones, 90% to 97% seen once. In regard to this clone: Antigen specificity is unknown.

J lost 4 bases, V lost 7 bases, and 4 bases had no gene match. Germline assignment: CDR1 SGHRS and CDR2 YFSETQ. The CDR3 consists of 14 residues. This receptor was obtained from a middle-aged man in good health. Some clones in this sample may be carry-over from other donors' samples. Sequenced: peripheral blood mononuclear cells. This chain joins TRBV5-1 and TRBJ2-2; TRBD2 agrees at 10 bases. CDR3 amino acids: CASLAGASTGELFF. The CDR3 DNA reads TGCGCCAGCCTAGCGGGGGCTAGCACCGGGGAGCTGTTTTTT.